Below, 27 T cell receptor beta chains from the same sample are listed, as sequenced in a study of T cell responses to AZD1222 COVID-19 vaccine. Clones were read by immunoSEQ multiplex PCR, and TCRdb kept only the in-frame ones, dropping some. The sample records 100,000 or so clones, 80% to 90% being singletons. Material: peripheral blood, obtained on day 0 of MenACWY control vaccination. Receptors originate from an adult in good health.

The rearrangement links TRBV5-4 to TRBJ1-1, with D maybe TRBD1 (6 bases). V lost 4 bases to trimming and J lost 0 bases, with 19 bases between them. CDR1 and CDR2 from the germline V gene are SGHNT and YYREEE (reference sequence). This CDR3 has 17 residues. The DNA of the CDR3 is TGTGCCAGCAGCCTTATTCTGCTCGCAGGGGTGAACACTGAAGCTTTCTTT. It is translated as CASSLILLAGVNTEAFF. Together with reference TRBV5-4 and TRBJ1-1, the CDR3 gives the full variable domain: ETGVTQSPTHLIKTRGQQVTLRCSSQSGHNTVSWYQQALGQGPQFIFQYYREEENGRGNFPPRFSGLQFPNYSSELNVNALELDDSALYLCASSLILLAGVNTEAFFGQGTRLTVV.

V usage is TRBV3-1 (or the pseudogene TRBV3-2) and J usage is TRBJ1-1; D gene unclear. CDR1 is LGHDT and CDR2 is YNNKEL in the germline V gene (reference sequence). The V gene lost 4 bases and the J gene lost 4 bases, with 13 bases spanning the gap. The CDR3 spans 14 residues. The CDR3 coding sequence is TGTGCCAGCAGCCGCGGGGTTCGGGGCACTGAAGCTTTCTTT. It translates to CASSRGVRGTEAFF.

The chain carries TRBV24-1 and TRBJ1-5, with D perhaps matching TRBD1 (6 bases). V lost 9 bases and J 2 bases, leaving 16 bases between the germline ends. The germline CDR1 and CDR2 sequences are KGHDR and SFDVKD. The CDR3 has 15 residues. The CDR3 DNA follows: TGTGCCACCGCTGCAGGGGTCGGCGGCAATCAGCCCCAGCATTTT. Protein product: CATAAGVGGNQPQHF.

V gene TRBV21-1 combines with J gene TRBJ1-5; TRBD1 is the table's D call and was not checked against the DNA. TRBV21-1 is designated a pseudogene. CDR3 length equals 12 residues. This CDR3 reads CASRTGNQPQHF. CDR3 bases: TGTGCCAGCAGGACAGGCAATCAGCCCCAGCATTTT.

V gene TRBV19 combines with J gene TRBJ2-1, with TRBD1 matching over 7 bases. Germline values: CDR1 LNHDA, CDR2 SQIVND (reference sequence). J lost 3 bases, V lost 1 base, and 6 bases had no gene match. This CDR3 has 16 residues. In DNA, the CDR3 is TGTGCCAGTAGTATAGCTCGGGCAGGGGGCTACAATGAGCAGTTCTTC. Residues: CASSIARAGGYNEQFF. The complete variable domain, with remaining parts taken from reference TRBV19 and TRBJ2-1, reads DGGITQSPKYLFRKEGQNVTLSCEQNLNHDAMYWYRQDPGQGLRLIYYSQIVNDFQKGDIAEGYSVSREKKESFPLTVTSAQKNPTAFYLCASSIARAGGYNEQFFGPGTRLTVL.

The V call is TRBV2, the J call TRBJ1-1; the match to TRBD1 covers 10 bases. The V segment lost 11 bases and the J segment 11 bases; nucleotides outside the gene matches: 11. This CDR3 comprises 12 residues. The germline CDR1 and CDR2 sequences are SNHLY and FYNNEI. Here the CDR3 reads CAGRRQGARAFF. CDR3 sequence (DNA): TGTGCCGGCCGGCGACAGGGGGCGCGGGCTTTCTTT.

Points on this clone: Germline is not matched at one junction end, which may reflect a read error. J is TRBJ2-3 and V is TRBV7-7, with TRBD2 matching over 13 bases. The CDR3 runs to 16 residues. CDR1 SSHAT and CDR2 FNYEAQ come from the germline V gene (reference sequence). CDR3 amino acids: CASSPGLAGVVDTQYF. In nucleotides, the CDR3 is TGTGCTAGCAGCCCTGGACTAGCGGGAGTTGTAGATACGCAGTATTTT.

The CDR3 region is CASSLQDRAEAFF. In DNA, the CDR3 is TGCGCCAGCAGCTTGCAGGACCGGGCTGAAGCTTTCTTT. This chain joins TRBV5-1 and TRBJ1-1; D unclear. Trimming cost V 1 base and J 6 bases, with 10 bases left between them. Germline V lookup: CDR1 SGHRS, CDR2 YFSETQ. CDR3 length: 13 amino acids.

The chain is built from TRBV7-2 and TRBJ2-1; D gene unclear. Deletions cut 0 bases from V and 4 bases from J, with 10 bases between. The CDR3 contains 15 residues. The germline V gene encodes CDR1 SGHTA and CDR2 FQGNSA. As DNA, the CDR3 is TGTGCCAGCAGCTTAGCTAGGGCTAGATACAATGAGCAGTTCTTC. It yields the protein CASSLARARYNEQFF.

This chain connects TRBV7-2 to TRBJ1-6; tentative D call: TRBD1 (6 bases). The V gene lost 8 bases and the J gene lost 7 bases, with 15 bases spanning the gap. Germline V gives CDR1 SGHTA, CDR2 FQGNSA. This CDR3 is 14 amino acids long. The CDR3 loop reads CASVGWQGNSPLHF. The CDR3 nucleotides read TGTGCCAGCGTCGGTTGGCAGGGGAATTCACCCCTCCACTTT.

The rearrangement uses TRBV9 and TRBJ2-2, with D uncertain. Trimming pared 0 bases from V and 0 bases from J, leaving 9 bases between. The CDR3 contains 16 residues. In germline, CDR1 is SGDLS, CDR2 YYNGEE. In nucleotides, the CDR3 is TGTGCCAGCAGCGTAGGGTCCCATACGAACACCGGGGAGCTGTTTTTT. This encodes CASSVGSHTNTGELFF.

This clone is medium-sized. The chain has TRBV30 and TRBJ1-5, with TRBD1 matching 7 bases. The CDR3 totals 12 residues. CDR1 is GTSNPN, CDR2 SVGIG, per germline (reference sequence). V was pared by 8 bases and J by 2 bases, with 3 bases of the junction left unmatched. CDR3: CAGGQGNQPQHF. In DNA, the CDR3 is TGTGCCGGTGGACAGGGCAATCAGCCCCAGCATTTT. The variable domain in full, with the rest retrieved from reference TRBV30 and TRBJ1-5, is SQTIHQWPATLVQPVGSPLSLECTVEGTSNPNLYWYRQAAGRGLQLLFYSVGIGQISSEVPQNLSASRPQDRQFILSSKKLLLSDSGFYLCAGGQGNQPQHFGDGTRLSIL.

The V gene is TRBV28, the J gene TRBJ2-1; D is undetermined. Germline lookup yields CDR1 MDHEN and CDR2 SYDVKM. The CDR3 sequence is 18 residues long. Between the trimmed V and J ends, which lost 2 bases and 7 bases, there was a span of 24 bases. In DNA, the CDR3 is TGTGCCAGCAGTTTACGAATAGGCACCCGCCCAGAGATGAATGAGCAGTTCTTC. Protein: CASSLRIGTRPEMNEQFF.

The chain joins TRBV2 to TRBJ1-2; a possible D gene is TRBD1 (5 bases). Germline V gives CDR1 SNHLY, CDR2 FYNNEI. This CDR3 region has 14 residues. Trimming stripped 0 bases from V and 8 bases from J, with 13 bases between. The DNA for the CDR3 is TGTGCCAGCAGTGAAGCGCTTCAGGGTAAAGGCTACACCTTC. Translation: CASSEALQGKGYTF.

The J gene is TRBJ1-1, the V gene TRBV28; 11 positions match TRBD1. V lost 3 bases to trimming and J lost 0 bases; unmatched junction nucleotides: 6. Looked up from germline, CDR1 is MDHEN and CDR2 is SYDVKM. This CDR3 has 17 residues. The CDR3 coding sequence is TGTGCCAGCAGTTTCCTGGACAGGGGGCAGGTGAACACTGAAGCTTTCTTT. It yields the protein CASSFLDRGQVNTEAFF.

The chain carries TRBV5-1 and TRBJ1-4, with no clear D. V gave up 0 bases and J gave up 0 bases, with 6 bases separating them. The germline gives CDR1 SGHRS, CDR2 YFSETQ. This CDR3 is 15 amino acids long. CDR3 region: CASSLALTTNEKLFF. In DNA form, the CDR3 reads TGCGCCAGCAGCTTGGCCTTAACAACTAATGAAAAACTGTTTTTT.

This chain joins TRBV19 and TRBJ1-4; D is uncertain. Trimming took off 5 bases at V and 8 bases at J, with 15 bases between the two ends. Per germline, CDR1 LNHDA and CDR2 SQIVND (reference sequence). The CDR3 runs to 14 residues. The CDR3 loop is CASSLAGGYEKLFF. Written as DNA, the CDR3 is TGTGCCAGTAGTTTGGCCGGAGGATACGAAAAACTGTTTTTT.

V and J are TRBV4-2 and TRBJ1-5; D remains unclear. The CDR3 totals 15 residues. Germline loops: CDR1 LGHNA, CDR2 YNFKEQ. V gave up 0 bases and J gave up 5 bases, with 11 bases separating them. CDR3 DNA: TGTGCCAGCAGCCAAGATCATCGGGTGTATCAGCCCCAGCATTTT. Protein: CASSQDHRVYQPQHF.

CDR3 nucleotide sequence: TGTGCCATCAAGGGGGAACCCACAGATACGCAGTATTTT. The encoded protein is CAIKGEPTDTQYF. This chain uses TRBV10-3 with TRBJ2-3, with D possibly matching TRBD1 (6 bases). Trimming took 7 bases from V and 2 from J, leaving 10 bases between them. The CDR3 contains 13 residues. CDR1 is ENHRY and CDR2 is SYGVKD in the germline V gene.

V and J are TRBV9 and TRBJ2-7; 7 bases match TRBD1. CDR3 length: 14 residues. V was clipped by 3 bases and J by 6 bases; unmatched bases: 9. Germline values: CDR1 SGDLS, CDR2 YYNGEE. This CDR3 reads CASSERTGIREQYF. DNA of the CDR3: TGTGCCAGCAGCGAAAGGACAGGTATCCGCGAGCAGTACTTC.

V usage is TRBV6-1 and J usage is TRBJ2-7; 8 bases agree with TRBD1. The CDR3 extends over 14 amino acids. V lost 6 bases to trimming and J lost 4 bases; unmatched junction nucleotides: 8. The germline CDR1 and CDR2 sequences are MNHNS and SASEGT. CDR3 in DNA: TGTGCCAGCAGACTCCAGGGGGCGGTATACGAGCAGTACTTC. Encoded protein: CASRLQGAVYEQYF.

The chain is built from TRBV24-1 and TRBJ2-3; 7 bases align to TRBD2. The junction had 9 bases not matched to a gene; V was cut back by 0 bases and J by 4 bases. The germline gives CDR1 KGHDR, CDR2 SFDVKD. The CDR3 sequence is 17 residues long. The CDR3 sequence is CATSDLGGDSTPDTQYF. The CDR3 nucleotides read TGTGCCACCAGTGATTTGGGGGGGGACTCTACCCCAGATACGCAGTATTTT.

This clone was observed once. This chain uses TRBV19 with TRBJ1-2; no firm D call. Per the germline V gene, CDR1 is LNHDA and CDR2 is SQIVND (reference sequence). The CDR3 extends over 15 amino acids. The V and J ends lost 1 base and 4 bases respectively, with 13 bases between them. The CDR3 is CASSIGAELSYGYTF. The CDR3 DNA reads TGTGCCAGTAGTATAGGGGCCGAGCTTAGCTATGGCTACACCTTC.

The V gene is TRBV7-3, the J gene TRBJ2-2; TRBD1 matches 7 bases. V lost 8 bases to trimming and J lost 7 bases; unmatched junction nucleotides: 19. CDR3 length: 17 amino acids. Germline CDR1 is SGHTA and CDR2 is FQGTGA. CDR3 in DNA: TGTGCCAGCGGCCGTACCACCGCGGCAGGGGGAATCGGGGAGCTGTTTTTT. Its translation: CASGRTTAAGGIGELFF.

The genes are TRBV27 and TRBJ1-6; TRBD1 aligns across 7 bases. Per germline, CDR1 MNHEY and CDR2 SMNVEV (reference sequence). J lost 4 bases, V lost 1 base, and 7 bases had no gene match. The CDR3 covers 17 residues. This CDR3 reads CASSLYWDSVYNSPLHF. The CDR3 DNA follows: TGTGCCAGCAGTTTATATTGGGACAGCGTGTATAATTCACCCCTCCACTTT.

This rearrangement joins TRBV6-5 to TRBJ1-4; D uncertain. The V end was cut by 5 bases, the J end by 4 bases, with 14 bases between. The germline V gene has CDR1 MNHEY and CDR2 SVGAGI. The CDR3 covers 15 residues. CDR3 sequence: CASSPPGLLNEKLFF. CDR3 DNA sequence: TGTGCCAGCAGTCCTCCGGGCCTCCTTAATGAAAAACTGTTTTTT.

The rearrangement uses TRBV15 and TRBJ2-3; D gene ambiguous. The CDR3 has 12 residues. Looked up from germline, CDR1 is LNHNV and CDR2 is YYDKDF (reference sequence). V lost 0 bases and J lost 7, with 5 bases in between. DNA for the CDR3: TGTGCCACCAGCAGAGAGCAAAATACGCAGTATTTT. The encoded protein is CATSREQNTQYF.